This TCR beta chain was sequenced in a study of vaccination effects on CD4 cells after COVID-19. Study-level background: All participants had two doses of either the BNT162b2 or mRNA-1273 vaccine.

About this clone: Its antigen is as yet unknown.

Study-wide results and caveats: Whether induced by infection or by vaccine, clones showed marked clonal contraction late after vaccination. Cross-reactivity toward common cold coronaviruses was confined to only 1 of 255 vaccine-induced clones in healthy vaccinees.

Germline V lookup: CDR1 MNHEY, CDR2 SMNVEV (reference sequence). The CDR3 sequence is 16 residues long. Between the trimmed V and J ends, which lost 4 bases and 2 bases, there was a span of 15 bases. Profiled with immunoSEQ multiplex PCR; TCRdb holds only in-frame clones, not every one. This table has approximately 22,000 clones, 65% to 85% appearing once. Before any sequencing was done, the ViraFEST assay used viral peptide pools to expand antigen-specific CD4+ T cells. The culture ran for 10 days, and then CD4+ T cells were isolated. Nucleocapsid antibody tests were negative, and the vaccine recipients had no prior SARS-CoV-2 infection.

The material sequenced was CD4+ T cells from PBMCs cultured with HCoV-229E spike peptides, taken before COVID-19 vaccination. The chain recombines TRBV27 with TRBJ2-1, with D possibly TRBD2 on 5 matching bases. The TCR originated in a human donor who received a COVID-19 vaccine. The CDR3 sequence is CASSYLSGPTYNEQFF. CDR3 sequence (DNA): TGTGCCAGCAGTTATTTAAGCGGCCCAACCTACAATGAGCAGTTCTTC.